This T cell receptor (beta chain) is from a study of cytomegalovirus exposure and HLA in healthy donors. 60 Vbeta and 13 Jbeta primers were used in PCR. This table comes from immunoSEQ multiplex PCR, and its TCRdb copy is limited to in-frame clones, with some not included. Among approximately 100,000 clones listed, approximately 77% were seen once. This CDR3 has 16 amino acids. V shed 1 base and J 4 bases; nucleotides not matched to a gene: 5. Germline loops: CDR1 MGHRA, CDR2 YSYEKL. Sequencing was done on a sample of PBMCs. This chain connects TRBV4-1 to TRBJ2-3; 10 nucleotides line up with TRBD2. The receptor was derived from a male donor in good health and CMV-seropositive. The CDR3 reads CASSQGASGGPDTQYF. The CDR3 DNA sequence: TGCGCCAGCAGCCAAGGGGCTAGCGGGGGCCCAGATACGCAGTATTTT.